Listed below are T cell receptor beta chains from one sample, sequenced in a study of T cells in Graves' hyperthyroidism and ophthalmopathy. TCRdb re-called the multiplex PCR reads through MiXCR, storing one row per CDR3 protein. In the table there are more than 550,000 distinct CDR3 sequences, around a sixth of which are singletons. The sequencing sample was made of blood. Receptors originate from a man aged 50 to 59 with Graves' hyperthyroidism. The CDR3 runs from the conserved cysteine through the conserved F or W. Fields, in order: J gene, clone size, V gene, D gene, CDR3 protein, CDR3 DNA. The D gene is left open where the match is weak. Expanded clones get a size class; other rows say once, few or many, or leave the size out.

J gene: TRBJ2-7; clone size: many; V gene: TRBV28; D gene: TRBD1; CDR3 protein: CASSSFWTGGHEQYF; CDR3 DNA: TGTGCCAGCAGCTCTTTTTGGACAGGGGGGCACGAGCAGTACTTC
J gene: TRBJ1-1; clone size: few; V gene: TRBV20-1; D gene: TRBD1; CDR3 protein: CSASKDRGPTEAFF; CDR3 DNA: TGCAGTGCTTCTAAGGACAGGGGACCCACTGAAGCTTTCTTT
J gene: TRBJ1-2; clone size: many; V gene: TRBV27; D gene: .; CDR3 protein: CASSLYFRSGYTF; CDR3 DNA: TGTGCCAGCAGTTTATATTTCAGGTCTGGCTACACCTTC
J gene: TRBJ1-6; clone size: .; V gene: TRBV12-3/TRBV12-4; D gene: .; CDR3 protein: CASSPSRSPLHF; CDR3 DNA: TGTGCCAGCAGCCCTTCTCGTTCACCCCTCCACTTT
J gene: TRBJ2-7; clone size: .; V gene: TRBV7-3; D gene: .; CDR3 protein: CASSQGLNYEQYF; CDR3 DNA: TGTGCCAGCAGCCAAGGACTCAACTACGAGCAGTACTTC
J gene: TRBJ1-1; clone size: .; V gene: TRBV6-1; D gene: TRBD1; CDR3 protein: CASRPTGALEAFF; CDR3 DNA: TGTGCCAGCAGACCTACAGGGGCTCTAGAAGCTTTCTTT
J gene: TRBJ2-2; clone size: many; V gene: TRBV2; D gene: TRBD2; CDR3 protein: CASRLAVNTGELFF; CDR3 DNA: TGTGCCAGCAGACTAGCGGTGAACACCGGGGAGCTGTTTTTT
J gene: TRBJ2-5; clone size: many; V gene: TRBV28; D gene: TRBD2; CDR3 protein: CATQAGVPVETQYF; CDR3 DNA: TGTGCCACCCAAGCGGGAGTCCCCGTAGAGACCCAGTACTTC
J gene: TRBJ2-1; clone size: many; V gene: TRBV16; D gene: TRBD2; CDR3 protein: CASLLPGLGDEEQFF; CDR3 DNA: TGTGCCAGCTTACTACCGGGACTAGGGGATGAGGAGCAGTTCTTC
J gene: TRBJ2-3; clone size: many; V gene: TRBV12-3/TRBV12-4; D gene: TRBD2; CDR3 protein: CASSAGGTTDTQYF; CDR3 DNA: TGTGCCAGCAGTGCGGGAGGTACTACAGATACGCAGTATTTT
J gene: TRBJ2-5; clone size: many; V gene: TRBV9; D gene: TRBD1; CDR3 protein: CASSVATTGGLGETQYF; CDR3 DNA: TGTGCCAGCAGCGTAGCGACGACAGGGGGATTGGGAGAGACCCAGTACTTC
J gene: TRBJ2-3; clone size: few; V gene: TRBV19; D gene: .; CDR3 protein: CASSDSPGDTQYF; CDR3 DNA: TGTGCCAGCTCGGACAGCCCTGGCGATACGCAGTATTTT
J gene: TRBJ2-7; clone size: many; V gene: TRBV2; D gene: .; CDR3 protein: CASSEAQRPTYEQYF; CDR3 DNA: TGTGCCAGCAGTGAAGCGCAGCGCCCAACCTACGAGCAGTACTTC
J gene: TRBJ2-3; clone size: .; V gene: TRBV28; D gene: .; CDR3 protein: CASSFLLRGDTQYF; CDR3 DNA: TGTGCCAGCAGTTTTTTACTTAGAGGAGATACGCAGTATTTT
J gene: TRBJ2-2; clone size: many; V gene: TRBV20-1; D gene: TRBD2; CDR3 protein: CSVAGEATGELFF; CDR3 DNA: TGCAGTGTAGCGGGAGAGGCCACCGGGGAGCTGTTTTTT
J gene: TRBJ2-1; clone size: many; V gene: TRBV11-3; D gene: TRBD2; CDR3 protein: CASSTPTSGNNEQFF; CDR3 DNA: TGTGCCAGCAGCACCCCGACTAGCGGGAACAATGAGCAGTTCTTC
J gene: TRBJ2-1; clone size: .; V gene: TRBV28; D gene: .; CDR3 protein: CASSFQYNEQFF; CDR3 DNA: TGTGCCAGCAGTTTCCAATACAATGAGCAGTTCTTC
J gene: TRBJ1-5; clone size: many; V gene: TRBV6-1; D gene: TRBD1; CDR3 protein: CASRGNRGAGNQPQHF; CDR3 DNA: TGTGCCAGCAGGGGGAACAGGGGCGCAGGTAATCAGCCCCAGCATTTT
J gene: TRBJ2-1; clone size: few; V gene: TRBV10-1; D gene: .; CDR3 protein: CASSGHTNGEQFF; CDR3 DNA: TGCGCCAGCAGTGGGCATACTAATGGTGAGCAGTTCTTC
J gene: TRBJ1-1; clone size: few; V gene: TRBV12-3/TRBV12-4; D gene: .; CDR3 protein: CASSLLNPVNTEAFF; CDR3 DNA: TGTGCCAGCAGTTTGCTGAACCCGGTGAACACTGAAGCTTTCTTT
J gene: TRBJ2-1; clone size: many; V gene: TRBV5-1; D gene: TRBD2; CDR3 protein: CASSALAGVYNEQFF; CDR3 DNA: TGCGCCAGCAGCGCACTAGCGGGAGTGTACAATGAGCAGTTCTTC
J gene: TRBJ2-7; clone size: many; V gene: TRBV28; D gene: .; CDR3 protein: CASSYNQLSEQYF; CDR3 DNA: TGTGCCAGCAGTTATAATCAACTAAGCGAGCAGTACTTC
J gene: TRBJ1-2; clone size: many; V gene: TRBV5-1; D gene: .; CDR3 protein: CASSLEARQAYGYTF; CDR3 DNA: TGCGCCAGCAGCTTGGAGGCGCGACAGGCCTATGGCTACACCTTC
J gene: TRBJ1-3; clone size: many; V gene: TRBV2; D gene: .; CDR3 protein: CASSERGYSGNTIYF; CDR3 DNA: TGTGCCAGCAGTGAACGGGGGTACTCTGGAAACACCATATATTTT
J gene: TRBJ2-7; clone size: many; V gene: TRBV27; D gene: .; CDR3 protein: CASSLDESSYEQYF; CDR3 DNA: TGTGCCAGCAGTTTGGACGAGAGCTCCTACGAGCAGTACTTC
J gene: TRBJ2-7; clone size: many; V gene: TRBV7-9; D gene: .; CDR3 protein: CASSATVFDEQYF; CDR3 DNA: TGTGCCAGCAGCGCGACAGTTTTCGACGAGCAGTACTTC
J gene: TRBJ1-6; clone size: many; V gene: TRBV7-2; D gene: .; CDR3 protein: CASSLDRDSPLHF; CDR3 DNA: TGTGCCAGCAGCTTAGATCGGGATTCACCCCTCCACTTT
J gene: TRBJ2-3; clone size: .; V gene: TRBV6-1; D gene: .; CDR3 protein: CASSEATQSTDTQYF; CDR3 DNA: TGTGCCAGCAGTGAAGCTACACAAAGCACAGATACGCAGTATTTT
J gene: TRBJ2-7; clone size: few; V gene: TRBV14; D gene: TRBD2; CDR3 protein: CASSQGSGRLIYEQYF; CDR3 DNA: TGTGCCAGCAGCCAAGGTAGCGGGAGGTTGATCTACGAGCAGTACTTC
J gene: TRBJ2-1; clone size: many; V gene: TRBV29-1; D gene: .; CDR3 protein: CSVVGSSYNEQFF; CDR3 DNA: TGCAGCGTTGTCGGGAGTTCCTACAATGAGCAGTTCTTC
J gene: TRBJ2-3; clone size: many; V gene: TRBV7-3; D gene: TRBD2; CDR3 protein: CASSMAGLAGIDTQYF; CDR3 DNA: TGTGCCAGCAGCATGGCGGGGCTAGCGGGAATAGATACGCAGTATTTT
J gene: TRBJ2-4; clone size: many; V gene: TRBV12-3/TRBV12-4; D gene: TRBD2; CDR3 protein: CASSWGGGAKNIQYF; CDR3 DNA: TGTGCCAGCAGTTGGGGGGGTGGAGCCAAAAACATTCAGTACTTC
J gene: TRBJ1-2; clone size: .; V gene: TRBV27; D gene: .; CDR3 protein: CASMGGLGYGYTF; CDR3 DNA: TGTGCCAGCATGGGGGGATTGGGGTATGGCTACACCTTC
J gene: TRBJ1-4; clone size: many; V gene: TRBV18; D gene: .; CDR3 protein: CASSPSWVGDPGQLFF; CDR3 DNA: TGTGCCAGCTCACCCTCATGGGTGGGGGATCCAGGACAACTGTTTTTT
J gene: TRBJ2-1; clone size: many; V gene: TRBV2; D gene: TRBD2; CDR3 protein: CASSYTPASGRALDNEQFF; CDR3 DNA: TGTGCCAGCAGTTATACCCCGGCTAGCGGGAGGGCCTTGGACAATGAGCAGTTCTTC
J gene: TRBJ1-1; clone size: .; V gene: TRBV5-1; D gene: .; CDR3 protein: CASSNGGDGTEAFF; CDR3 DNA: TGCGCCAGCAGCAATGGGGGGGATGGCACTGAAGCTTTCTTT